Listed here is a single TCR beta chain. What this receptor recognizes is not known. No clone much larger than this one lies a single base away; base qualities are absent. TCRbeta CDR3 regions were amplified from genomic DNA using the immunoSEQ Assay, a bias-controlled multiplex PCR. The source study handled its data this way. The number of nucleated cells in each sample was estimated from the amplification of reference gene primers within the assay. Sequence reads were collapsed and filtered to measure the absolute abundance of every unique TCRbeta CDR3 rearrangement. For each sample, productive Simpson clonality was calculated as the square root of Simpson's diversity index over productive rearrangements. TCRdb obtained this table from immuneACCESS and retained in-frame rearrangements with V and J assigned. These tables miss some clones; where compared with another copy, unresolved V genes account for less than half of the shortfall, and the remainder is unexplained. V, J and clone size are those of that table, while D and trimming were read from the DNA. In this sample the table shows about 320,000 clones, about 85% of which occur a single time. The ten largest clones add up to 4.5% to 7% of the sample.

Enrolling through a virtual design, the prospective study's participants ranged in age from roughly 18 to 100 years and lived across more than 20 United States geographic areas. Cohort assignment in the prospective study relied on participant-reported clinical history from a screening survey and a study questionnaire. Recovered participants in ImmuneRACE Cohort 3 were defined as having two consecutive negative NP/OP PCR tests, clearance from a healthcare professional, or resolution of symptoms. Each participant in the prospective study had whole blood, serum and a nasopharyngeal or oropharyngeal swab collected by mobile phlebotomists. Participants in the prospective study had the option to provide additional blood draws and questionnaires over a 2-month period. Before DNA extraction, blood samples from the prospective study were shipped at room temperature or frozen. The germline V gene supplies CDR1 ENHRY and CDR2 SYGVKD. Trimming removed 3 bases from V and 0 bases from J, leaving 6 bases between the germline ends. The CDR3 goes from the cysteine to the phenylalanine over 14 residues. The entry retains the CDR3 DNA only, 42 bases that are in frame from base 1.

This specimen comes from a study of blood T cell repertoires in COVID-19 (TCRdb year 2020). With regard to the full study: The collaborator samples originated in the United States, Italy and Spain and spanned the acute and convalescent phases of COVID-19. HLA class I and class II types, where available, came from metadata supplied by the sample provider rather than from assay-based typing. The material from the prospective study consisted of cDNA or gDNA derived from T cells, B-cell-depleted T cells, or PBMCs. The dataset comprised deeply sampled blood TCRbeta repertoires from subjects exposed to, actively infected with, or recovered from COVID-19. Nearly every sample came with metadata listing a de-identified subject ID, COVID-19 status, age in years and sex. A freely available public database, intended as a resource for researchers studying the immune response to SARS-CoV-2, is where the repertoires were released. Samples were obtained from the ongoing ImmuneRACE study (first 160 participants) and from approximately 1,200 subjects provided by 6 global collaborators.

General conclusions and limits of the study: Clinical and demographic metadata were provided uncurated, with the amount varying by source and participant.

The sequencing input was PBMCs or T cells enriched from blood (not recorded which). Recombination connected TRBV10-3 to TRBJ1-3; the D gene is unclear. The TCR sequence derives from a woman aged 25 to 39 who had recovered from COVID-19. The DNA sequence reads TGTGCCATCAGTGATCTAGTCTCTGGAAACACCATATATTTT. This is translated as CAISDLVSGNTIYF.